This TCR beta chain was found in a study of blood T cell repertoires in COVID-19. On the study more broadly: The United States, Italy and Spain were the sources of the acute and convalescent COVID-19 samples. Sources were T cells, B-cell-depleted T cells, or PBMCs; the material itself was cDNA or gDNA.

V dropped 4 bases and J dropped 3 bases, with 9 bases sitting between them. This CDR3 has 13 amino acids. CDR1 and CDR2 from the germline V gene are MNHEY and SVGAGI. Authors' analysis steps: The authors estimated nucleated cell counts from reference gene primer amplification. Method: immunoSEQ multiplex PCR; TCRdb's copy keeps in-frame clones and lacks some. D and trimming were read from the DNA, whereas the V and J calls and clone size are those reported in that table. There are 51,000 or so clones in the sample; roughly 89% occur only once, and roughly 10% lies in the top ten. The chain has TRBV6-5 and TRBJ1-2; tentatively, D is TRBD1 (5 bases). The receptor was derived from a man at least 80 years old with active or convalescent COVID-19. Sequences were obtained from peripheral blood. The CDR3 region has the DNA TGTGCCAGCAGTTTAAAGGGGTACTATGGCTACACCTTC. Encoded protein: CASSLKGYYGYTF.